The 28 T cell receptor beta chains in this list originate from one sample, sequenced in a study of shared clonotypes between healthy human individuals. Data came from immunoSEQ multiplex PCR; TCRdb stores just in-frame clones and leaves some out. The table includes about 1.1 million clones, around 78% detected once. The source material was memory CD4+ T cells from PBMCs. Regarding subset: CD45RA-negative fraction. These receptors were collected from a man between 18 and 29 years old in good health. Some clones in this sample may be carry-over from other donors' samples.

This rearrangement joins TRBV2 to TRBJ2-3; 8 positions agree with TRBD1. The CDR3 covers 14 residues. V shed 6 bases, J shed 3 bases, and the junction held 5 bases outside the gene matches. Per germline, CDR1 SNHLY and CDR2 FYNNEI. The CDR3 region is CASRERTGTDTQYF. The CDR3 coding sequence is TGTGCCAGCAGAGAAAGGACAGGGACAGATACGCAGTATTTT.

The V gene is TRBV5-1, the J gene TRBJ2-3; D gene unclear. CDR1 is SGHRS, CDR2 YFSETQ, per germline. V lost 0 bases to trimming and J lost 1 base, with 12 bases between them. The CDR3 covers 16 residues. As DNA, the CDR3 is TGCGCCAGCAGCTTGGGAGGCGTTCTCCGCACAGATACGCAGTATTTT. Protein product: CASSLGGVLRTDTQYF.

V usage is TRBV12-5 and J usage is TRBJ1-2; D is perhaps TRBD1 (6 bases). The CDR3 totals 16 residues. Germline CDR1 reads LGHNT; CDR2 reads FRNRAP. Trimming left V 3 bases short and J 6 bases short, with 20 bases between. The CDR3 DNA is TGTGCTAGTGGTTTACGCATCGGACAGTTAAGCCATGGCTACACCTTC. This sequence encodes CASGLRIGQLSHGYTF. Looking up the rest from reference TRBV12-5 and TRBJ1-2 gives the full variable domain: DARVTQTPRHKVTEMGQEVTMRCQPILGHNTVFWYRQTMMQGLELLAYFRNRAPLDDSGMPKDRFSAEMPDATLATLKIQPSEPRDSAVYFCASGLRIGQLSHGYTFGSGTRLTVV.

This CDR3 is CASSLGRGPFSYEQYF. CDR3 sequence (DNA): TGTGCCAGCAGCTTAGGCAGGGGACCCTTTTCCTACGAGCAGTACTTC. This sequence joins TRBV7-9 and TRBJ2-7; possibly TRBD1 for D (6 bases). Trimming removed 1 base from V and 1 base from J, with 14 bases in between. There are 16 residues in the CDR3. From germline, CDR1 is SEHNR and CDR2 FQNEAQ (reference sequence).

The V gene is TRBV5-1, the J gene TRBJ2-1; D might be TRBD1 (6 bases). Germline CDR1 and CDR2: SGHRS and YFSETQ. V gave up 3 bases and J gave up 0 bases, with 10 bases separating them. The CDR3 has 15 residues. In DNA, the CDR3 is TGCGCCAGCAGCTCCGGACAGACCTCCTACAATGAGCAGTTCTTC. Its translation is CASSSGQTSYNEQFF.

The gene calls are TRBV1 and TRBJ2-7; TRBD2 reflects the table's D call only, with no check against the DNA. TRBV1 is tagged as a pseudogene. The CDR3 covers 17 residues. This CDR3 reads CTSSQGGGTSATYEQYF. The CDR3 DNA reads as TGCACCAGCAGCCAAGGGGGGGGGACTAGCGCGACCTACGAGCAGTACTTC.

This chain connects TRBV28 to TRBJ1-2; 10 bases line up with TRBD1. Trimming at V came to 6 bases and at J to 0 bases, leaving 10 bases not matched to a gene. This CDR3 is built from 17 residues. Germline values: CDR1 MDHEN, CDR2 SYDVKM. The DNA of the CDR3 is TGTGCCAGCAGCCCACCCATGGGACAGGGGTCTAACTATGGCTACACCTTC. Its translation is CASSPPMGQGSNYGYTF.

The chain employs TRBV28 and TRBJ2-6, with D perhaps given as TRBD1 or TRBD2 (5 bases each). With 9 bases removed from V and 8 bases from J, the gap between germline ends came to 14 bases. Germline V CDR1 and CDR2: MDHEN, SYDVKM. The CDR3 runs 13 residues. The DNA for the CDR3 is TGTGCCAGTACTTTACGGGGCCCCAACGTCCTGACTTTC. Translated: CASTLRGPNVLTF.

This chain joins TRBV30 and TRBJ2-6; perhaps TRBD1 as D (6 bases). The germline V gene encodes CDR1 GTSNPN and CDR2 SVGIG (reference sequence). V was clipped by 3 bases and J by 3 bases, with 12 bases between them. This CDR3 is 15 amino acids long. CDR3 region: CAWRDRTVGANVLTF. The CDR3 DNA sequence: TGTGCCTGGAGGGACCGGACAGTTGGGGCCAACGTCCTGACTTTC.

Comment on this clone: Other nucleotide sequences in the sample specify the same CDR3. CDR3 DNA: TGTGCCAGCAGCGTGACAGGGACTGGAAACACCATATATTTT. As protein: CASSVTGTGNTIYF. The chain uses TRBV9 and TRBJ1-3, with 7 bases identical to TRBD1. The CDR3 totals 14 residues. CDR1 is SGDLS, CDR2 YYNGEE, per germline. J gave up 2 bases and V 2 bases, and 1 base lay outside the gene matches. The entire variable domain, with the rest obtained from reference TRBV9 and TRBJ1-3, is as follows: DSGVTQTPKHLITATGQRVTLRCSPRSGDLSVYWYQQSLDQGLQFLIQYYNGEERAKGNILERFSAQQFPDLHSELNLSSLELGDSALYFCASSVTGTGNTIYFGEGSWLTVV.

J is TRBJ1-4 and V is TRBV28; TRBD1 matches 8 bases. CDR1 and CDR2 (germline): MDHEN, SYDVKM. V dropped 5 bases and J dropped 9; count of bases not matched to a gene: 11. The CDR3 runs 15 residues. In DNA, the CDR3 is TGTGCCAGCAGTAAGGCAGGGGGCCTCCAAAAAAAACTGTTTTTT. It specifies CASSKAGGLQKKLFF.

The chain is built from TRBV6-1 and TRBJ1-2, with D perhaps TRBD1 (6 bases). CDR3 length equals 12 residues. The V and J ends lost 8 bases and 3 bases respectively, with 10 bases between them. Germline CDR1 reads MNHNS; CDR2 reads SASEGT. The CDR3 sequence: CASSWGHYGYTF. The CDR3 DNA reads as TGTGCCAGCTCGTGGGGGCACTATGGCTACACCTTC.

The chain employs TRBV5-1 and TRBJ2-1, with D perhaps TRBD2 (6 bases). The germline CDR1 and CDR2 sequences are SGHRS and YFSETQ. Trimming removed 3 bases at V and 8 bases at J, with 18 bases between. This CDR3 has 15 amino acids. The CDR3: CASSSGVSGEDEQFF. CDR3 nucleotide sequence: TGCGCCAGCAGCTCGGGAGTCTCCGGGGAGGATGAGCAGTTCTTC. Drawing the rest from reference TRBV5-1 and TRBJ2-1, the complete variable domain is KAGVTQTPRYLIKTRGQQVTLSCSPISGHRSVSWYQQTPGQGLQFLFEYFSETQRNKGNFPGRFSGRQFSNSRSEMNVSTLELGDSALYLCASSSGVSGEDEQFFGPGTRLTVL.

This chain joins TRBV1 and TRBJ1-4; the table's D gene call, TRBD1, was not cross checked with the DNA. TRBV1 counts as a pseudogene. This CDR3 is 17 amino acids long. The CDR3 DNA is TGCACCAGCAGCCAAGGGGGACAGGGGGCGAATAATGAAAAACTGTTTTTT. Translation gives CTSSQGGQGANNEKLFF.

The count of this clone is one. The chain links TRBV29-1 to TRBJ2-1, with D uncertain. The CDR3 is made up of 14 amino acids. Trimming took off 2 bases at V and 0 bases at J, with 8 bases between the two ends. In germline, CDR1 is SQVTM, CDR2 ANQGSEA. The CDR3 protein is CSVEPASSYNEQFF. DNA for the CDR3: TGCAGCGTTGAACCAGCAAGCTCCTACAATGAGCAGTTCTTC.

The chain links TRBV30 to TRBJ2-1; TRBD1 aligns across 9 bases. Germline CDR1 reads GTSNPN; CDR2 reads SVGIG (reference sequence). V lost 2 bases, J lost 2 bases, and 4 bases stayed unmatched. This CDR3 contains 15 residues. The CDR3 here is CAWSNRDRAYNEQFF. The CDR3 DNA sequence: TGTGCCTGGAGTAACCGGGACAGGGCCTACAATGAGCAGTTCTTC.

The chain couples TRBV2 to TRBJ2-6; 10 bases align to TRBD1. The length of the CDR3 is 16 residues. CDR1 and CDR2 from the germline V gene are SNHLY and FYNNEI. V lost 4 bases and J lost 2; bases outside the gene matches: 2. Here the CDR3 reads CASSGQGAAGANVLTF. As DNA, the CDR3 is TGTGCCAGCAGTGGACAGGGGGCCGCTGGGGCCAACGTCCTGACTTTC.

The chain links TRBV2 to TRBJ1-6; unclear D gene. The CDR3 sequence is 12 residues long. V was pared by 5 bases and J by 11 bases, with 10 bases between. The germline CDR1 and CDR2 sequences are SNHLY and FYNNEI. The CDR3 nucleotides are TGTGCCAGCAGTATCGGCCCCCCACCCCTCCACTTT. The encoded protein is CASSIGPPPLHF.

This rearrangement joins TRBV29-1 to TRBJ1-1, with D perhaps TRBD1 (5 bases). This CDR3 has 13 residues. Germline V lookup: CDR1 SQVTM, CDR2 ANQGSEA. The V end was cut by 7 bases, the J end by 2 bases, with 14 bases between. In nucleotides, the CDR3 is TGCAGCGCCGACCGGGACGGTAACACTGAAGCTTTCTTT. This sequence encodes CSADRDGNTEAFF.

V and J are TRBV9 and TRBJ1-4; possibly TRBD1 for D (5 bases). Looked up from germline, CDR1 is SGDLS and CDR2 is YYNGEE. V was trimmed by 3 bases and J by 0 bases, leaving 15 bases between them. This CDR3 region has 17 residues. The CDR3 spells CASSGGTDSATNEKLFF. CDR3 DNA sequence: TGTGCCAGCAGCGGAGGGACGGACTCTGCAACTAATGAAAAACTGTTTTTT.

The chain is built from TRBV29-1 and TRBJ2-7, with D unresolved. Looked up from germline, CDR1 is SQVTM and CDR2 is ANQGSEA. The V gene lost 4 bases and the J gene lost 1 base, with 14 bases spanning the gap. CDR3 length: 14 residues. CDR3 amino acids: CSVGPGSDSYEQYF. The CDR3 DNA follows: TGCAGCGTTGGACCGGGTTCCGATTCCTACGAGCAGTACTTC.

This chain joins TRBV15 and TRBJ1-2; D unclear. Trimming stripped 2 bases from V and 9 bases from J, with 13 bases between. CDR3 length: 13 residues. Germline V CDR1 and CDR2: LNHNV, YYDKDF (reference sequence). The CDR3 DNA is TGTGCCACCAGCAGACAAAAACAGCAACGCTACACCTTC. Translated: CATSRQKQQRYTF.

This sequence joins TRBV30 and TRBJ2-3, with 7 bases identical to TRBD2. Unmatched junction bases numbered 11, after V lost 3 bases and J lost 5 bases. The CDR3 consists of 15 residues. From germline, CDR1 is GTSNPN and CDR2 SVGIG (reference sequence). For the CDR3, the DNA is TGTGCCTGGAGGAATCGGCGGGGCGGGGGAGATACGCAGTATTTT. It yields the protein CAWRNRRGGGDTQYF.

This rearrangement joins TRBV14 to TRBJ2-3; no definite D call. Trimming took 4 bases from V and 2 from J, leaving 13 bases between them. Per germline, CDR1 SGHDN and CDR2 FVKESK. The CDR3 sequence is 15 residues long. CDR3 DNA sequence: TGTGCCAGCAGCCTTTTAAAGCCTCTCACAGATACGCAGTATTTT. This translates into CASSLLKPLTDTQYF.

The V and J genes are TRBV7-2 and TRBJ2-3; D unresolved. Per the germline V gene, CDR1 is SGHTA and CDR2 is FQGNSA. This CDR3 has 14 residues. V was cut by 5 bases and J by 6 bases, with 15 bases left in between. The CDR3 nucleotides are TGTGCCAGCAGCCCCTCAGGCCCGTCGGATACGCAGTATTTT. The encoded protein is CASSPSGPSDTQYF.

This clone was seen a single time. This sequence may be a read error, since a much larger clone differs from it by one base. This sample includes further DNA sequences coding for the same CDR3. The chain links TRBV19 to TRBJ1-5; no definite D call. Germline-derived CDR1 and CDR2 are LNHDA and SQIVND (reference sequence). Trimming cost V 1 base and J 4 bases, with 5 bases left between them. This CDR3 is 13 amino acids long. The CDR3 DNA follows: TGTGCCAGTAGTATAGGCAGAAATCAGCCCCAGCATTTT. This sequence encodes CASSIGRNQPQHF. Full variable domain (missing parts from reference TRBV19 and TRBJ1-5): DGGITQSPKYLFRKEGQNVTLSCEQNLNHDAMYWYRQDPGQGLRLIYYSQIVNDFQKGDIAEGYSVSREKKESFPLTVTSAQKNPTAFYLCASSIGRNQPQHFGDGTRLSIL.

A note on this clone: One junction end does not reproduce the germline sequence, and a read error may be involved. The rearrangement joins TRBV6-6 to TRBJ2-7; 8 nucleotides match TRBD1. This CDR3 contains 15 residues. Looked up from germline, CDR1 is MNHNY and CDR2 is SVGAGI (reference sequence). DNA of the CDR3: TGTGCCAGCAGGGCAGCCCGGGACAGGACCTACGAGCGGTACTTC. This codes for CASRAARDRTYERYF.

With regard to this clone: The same CDR3 arises from other DNA sequences in this sample as well. The rearrangement links TRBV5-1 to TRBJ2-5; possibly TRBD1 or TRBD2 for D (6 bases each). CDR3 size: 12 residues. CDR1 is SGHRS and CDR2 is YFSETQ in the germline V gene. V dropped 0 bases and J dropped 7 bases, with 7 bases sitting between them. The CDR3 spells CASSLEGGTQYF. Here the CDR3 DNA reads TGCGCCAGCAGCTTGGAGGGGGGGACCCAGTACTTC.